The clone carrying this T cell receptor (beta chain) was detected once. The germline V gene encodes CDR1 SGHAT and CDR2 FQNNGV. V was cut by 5 bases and J by 1 base, with 11 bases left in between. The CDR3 is made up of 15 amino acids. These data come from a study of shared clonotypes between healthy human individuals. This table comes from immunoSEQ multiplex PCR, and its TCRdb copy is limited to in-frame clones, with some not included. In the table there are 2 million to 2.5 million clones, around 93% of which are singletons. The receptor comes from a young man in good health. Some clones in this sample may be carry-over from other donors' samples. The chain has TRBV11-2 and TRBJ2-2; maybe TRBD2 (6 bases). The sequencing input was naive CD4+ T cells from PBMCs. As to subset: CD45RA+ positively selected. CDR3 amino acids: CASSPGLLNTGELFF. The CDR3 DNA reads as TGTGCCAGCAGCCCAGGACTACTGAACACCGGGGAGCTGTTTTTT. Filled out from reference TRBV11-2 and TRBJ2-2, the complete variable domain reads EAGVAQSPRYKIIEKRQSVAFWCNPISGHATLYWYQQILGQGPKLLIQFQNNGVVDDSQLPKDRFSAERLKGVDSTLKIQPAKLEDSAVYLCASSPGLLNTGELFFGEGSRLTVL.